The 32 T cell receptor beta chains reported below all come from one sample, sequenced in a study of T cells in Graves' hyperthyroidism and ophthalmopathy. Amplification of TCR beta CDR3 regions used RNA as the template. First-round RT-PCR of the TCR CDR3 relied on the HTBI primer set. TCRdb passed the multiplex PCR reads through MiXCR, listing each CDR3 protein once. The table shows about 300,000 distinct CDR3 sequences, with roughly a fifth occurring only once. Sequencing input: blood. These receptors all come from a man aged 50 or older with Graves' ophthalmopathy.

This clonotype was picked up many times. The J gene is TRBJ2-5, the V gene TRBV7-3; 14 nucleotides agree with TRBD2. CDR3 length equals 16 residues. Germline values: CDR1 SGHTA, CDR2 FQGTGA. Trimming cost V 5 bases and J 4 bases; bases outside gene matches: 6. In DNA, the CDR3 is TGTGCCAGCAGCAACGGACTAGCGGGAGGCGGAGAGACCCAGTACTTC. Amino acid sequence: CASSNGLAGGGETQYF.

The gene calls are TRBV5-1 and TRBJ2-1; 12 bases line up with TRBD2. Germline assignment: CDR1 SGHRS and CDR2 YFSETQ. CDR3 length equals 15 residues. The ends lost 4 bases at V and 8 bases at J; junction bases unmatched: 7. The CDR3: CASSKRTSGDHEQFF. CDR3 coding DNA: TGCGCCAGCAGCAAGAGGACTAGCGGGGACCATGAGCAGTTCTTC.

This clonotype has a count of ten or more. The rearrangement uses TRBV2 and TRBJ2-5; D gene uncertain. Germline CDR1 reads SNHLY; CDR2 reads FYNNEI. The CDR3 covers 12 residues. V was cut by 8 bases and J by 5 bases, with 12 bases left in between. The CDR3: CASRWMGETQYF. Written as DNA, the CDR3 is TGTGCCAGCCGATGGATGGGGGAGACCCAGTACTTC.

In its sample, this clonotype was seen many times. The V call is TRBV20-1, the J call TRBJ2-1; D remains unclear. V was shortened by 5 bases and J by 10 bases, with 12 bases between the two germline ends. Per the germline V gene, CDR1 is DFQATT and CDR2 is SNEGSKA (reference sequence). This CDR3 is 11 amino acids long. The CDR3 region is CSAPFRREQFF. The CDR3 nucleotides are TGCAGTGCTCCATTTAGAAGAGAGCAGTTCTTC.

The CDR3 DNA sequence: TGTGCCAGCAGTGAAGGTAACCTCTACAATGAGCAGTTCTTC. It is translated as CASSEGNLYNEQFF. V gene TRBV6-1 combines with J gene TRBJ2-1; D gene uncertain. The CDR3 totals 14 residues. Germline assignment: CDR1 MNHNS and CDR2 SASEGT. Trimming removed 1 base at V and 3 bases at J, with 7 bases between.

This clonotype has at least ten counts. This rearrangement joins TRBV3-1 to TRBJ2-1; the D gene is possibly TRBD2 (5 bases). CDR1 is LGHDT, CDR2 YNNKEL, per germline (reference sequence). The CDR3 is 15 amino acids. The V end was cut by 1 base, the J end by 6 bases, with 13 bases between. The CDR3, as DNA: TGTGCCAGCAGCCAAGGCCTGAGGGCCGTCAATGAGCAGTTCTTC. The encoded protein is CASSQGLRAVNEQFF.

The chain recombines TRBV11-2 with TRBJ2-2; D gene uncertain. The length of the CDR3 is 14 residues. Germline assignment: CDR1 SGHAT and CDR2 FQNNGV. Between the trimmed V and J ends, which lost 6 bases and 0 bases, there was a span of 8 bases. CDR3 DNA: TGTGCCAGCAGGTTGCTCACGAACACCGGGGAGCTGTTTTTT. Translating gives CASRLLTNTGELFF.

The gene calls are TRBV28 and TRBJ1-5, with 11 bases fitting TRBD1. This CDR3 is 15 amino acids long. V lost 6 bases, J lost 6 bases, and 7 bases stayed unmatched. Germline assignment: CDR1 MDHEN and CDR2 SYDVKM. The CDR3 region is CASRFLGTGGQPQHF. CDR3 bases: TGTGCCAGCAGGTTCCTTGGGACAGGGGGTCAGCCCCAGCATTTT.

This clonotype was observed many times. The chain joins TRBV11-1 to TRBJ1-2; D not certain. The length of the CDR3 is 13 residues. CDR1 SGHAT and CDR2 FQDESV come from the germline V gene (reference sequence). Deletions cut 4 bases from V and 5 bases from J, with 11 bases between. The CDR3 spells CASSSGQRYGYTF. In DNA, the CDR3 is TGTGCCAGCAGCTCGGGTCAGCGGTATGGCTACACCTTC.

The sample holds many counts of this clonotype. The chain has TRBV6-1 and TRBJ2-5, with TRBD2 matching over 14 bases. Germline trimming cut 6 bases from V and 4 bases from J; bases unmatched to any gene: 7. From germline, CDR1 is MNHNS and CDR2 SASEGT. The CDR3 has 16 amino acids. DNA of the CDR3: TGTGCCAGCAGAGGACTAGCGGGAGGTGCTTTAGAGACCCAGTACTTC. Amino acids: CASRGLAGGALETQYF.

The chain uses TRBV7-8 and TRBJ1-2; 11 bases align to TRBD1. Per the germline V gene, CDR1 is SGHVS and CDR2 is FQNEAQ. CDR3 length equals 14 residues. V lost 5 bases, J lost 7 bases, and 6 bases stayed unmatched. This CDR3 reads CASSLLGTGGGYTF. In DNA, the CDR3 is TGTGCCAGCAGCCTCCTCGGGACAGGGGGTGGCTACACCTTC.

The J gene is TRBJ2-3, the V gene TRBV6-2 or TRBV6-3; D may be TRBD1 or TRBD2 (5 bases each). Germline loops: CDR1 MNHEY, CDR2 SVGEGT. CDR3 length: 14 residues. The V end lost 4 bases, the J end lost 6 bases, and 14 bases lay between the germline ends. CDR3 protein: CASSSGTRSDTQYF. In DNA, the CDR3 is TGTGCCAGCAGTTCCGGGACCCGGTCGGATACGCAGTATTTT.

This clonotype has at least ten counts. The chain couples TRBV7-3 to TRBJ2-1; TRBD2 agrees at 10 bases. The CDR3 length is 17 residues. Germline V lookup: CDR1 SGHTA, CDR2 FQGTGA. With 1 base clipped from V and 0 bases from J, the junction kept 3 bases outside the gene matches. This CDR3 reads CASSLRSGRASYNEQFF. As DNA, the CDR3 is TGTGCCAGCAGCTTAAGGAGCGGGAGGGCCTCCTACAATGAGCAGTTCTTC.

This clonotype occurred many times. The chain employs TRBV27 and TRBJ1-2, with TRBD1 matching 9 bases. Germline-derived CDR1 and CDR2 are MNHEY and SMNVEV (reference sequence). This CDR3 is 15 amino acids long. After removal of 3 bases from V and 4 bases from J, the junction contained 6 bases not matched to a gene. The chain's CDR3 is CASSLSGQGAYGYTF. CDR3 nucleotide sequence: TGTGCCAGCAGTTTGTCGGGACAGGGCGCCTATGGCTACACCTTC.

The CDR3 sequence: CASSLSSAQETQYF. CDR3 DNA: TGCGCCAGCAGCTTGTCTAGCGCACAAGAGACCCAGTACTTC. The rearrangement uses TRBV5-1 and TRBJ2-5; possible D gene TRBD2, 6 bases. V was cut by 1 base and J by 2 bases, with 9 bases left in between. The germline gives CDR1 SGHRS, CDR2 YFSETQ. This CDR3 comprises 14 residues.

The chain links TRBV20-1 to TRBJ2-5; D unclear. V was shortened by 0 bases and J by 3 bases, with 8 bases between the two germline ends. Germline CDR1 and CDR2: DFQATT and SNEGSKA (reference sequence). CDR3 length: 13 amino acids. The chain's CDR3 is CSAREGRKETQYF. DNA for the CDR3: TGCAGTGCTAGAGAGGGCAGAAAAGAGACCCAGTACTTC.

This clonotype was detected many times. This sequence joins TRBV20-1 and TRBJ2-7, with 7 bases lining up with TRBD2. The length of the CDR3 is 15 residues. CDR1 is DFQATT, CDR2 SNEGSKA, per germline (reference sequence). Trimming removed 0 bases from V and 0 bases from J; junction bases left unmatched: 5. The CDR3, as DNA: TGCAGTGCTAGAGATGCGACTAGCTTCTCCTACGAGCAGTACTTC. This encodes CSARDATSFSYEQYF.

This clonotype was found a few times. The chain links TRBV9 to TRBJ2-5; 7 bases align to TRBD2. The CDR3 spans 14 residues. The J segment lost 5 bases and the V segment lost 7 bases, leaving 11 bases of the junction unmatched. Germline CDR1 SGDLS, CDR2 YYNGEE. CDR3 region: CASGRGGSRETQYF. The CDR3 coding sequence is TGTGCCAGCGGGAGGGGCGGGAGTCGCGAGACCCAGTACTTC.

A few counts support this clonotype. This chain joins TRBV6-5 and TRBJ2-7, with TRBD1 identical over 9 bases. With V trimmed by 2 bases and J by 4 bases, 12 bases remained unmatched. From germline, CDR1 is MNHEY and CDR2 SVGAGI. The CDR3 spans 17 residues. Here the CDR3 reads CASSYIAGWGQGYEQYF. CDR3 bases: TGTGCCAGCAGTTACATTGCCGGTTGGGGACAGGGTTACGAGCAGTACTTC.

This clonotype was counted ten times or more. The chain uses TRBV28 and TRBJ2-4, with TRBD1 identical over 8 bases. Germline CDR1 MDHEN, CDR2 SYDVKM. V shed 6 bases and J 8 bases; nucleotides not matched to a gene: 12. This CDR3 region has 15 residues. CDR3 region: CASSSGTGTGDIQYF. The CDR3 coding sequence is TGTGCCAGCAGCTCGGGTACCGGGACAGGTGACATTCAGTACTTC. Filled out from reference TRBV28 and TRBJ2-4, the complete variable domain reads DVKVTQSSRYLVKRTGEKVFLECVQDMDHENMFWYRQDPGLGLRLIYFSYDVKMKEKGDIPEGYSVSREKKERFSLILESASTNQTSMYLCASSSGTGTGDIQYFGAGTRLSVL.

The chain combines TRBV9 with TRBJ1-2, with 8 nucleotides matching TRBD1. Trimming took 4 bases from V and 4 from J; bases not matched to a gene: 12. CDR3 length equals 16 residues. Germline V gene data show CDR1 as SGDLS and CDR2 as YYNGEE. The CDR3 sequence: CASSKLPGGATYGYTF. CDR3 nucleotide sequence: TGTGCCAGCAGCAAACTCCCAGGGGGCGCGACCTATGGCTACACCTTC.

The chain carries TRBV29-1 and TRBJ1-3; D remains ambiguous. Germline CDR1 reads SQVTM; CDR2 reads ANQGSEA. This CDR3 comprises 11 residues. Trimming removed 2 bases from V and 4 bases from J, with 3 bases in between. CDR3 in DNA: TGCAGCGTTGAATGGGGAAACACCATATATTTT. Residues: CSVEWGNTIYF. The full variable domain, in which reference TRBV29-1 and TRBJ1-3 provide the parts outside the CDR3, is SAVISQKPSRDICQRGTSLTIQCQVDSQVTMMFWYRQQPGQSLTLIATANQGSEATYESGFVIDKFPISRPNLTFSTLTVSNMSPEDSSIYLCSVEWGNTIYFGEGSWLTVV.

The CDR3 DNA sequence: TGTGCCAGCAGCTTAGATCTGGGAGTACGCACCGGGGAGCTGTTTTTT. This sequence encodes CASSLDLGVRTGELFF. This chain links TRBV7-8 with TRBJ2-2; D is possibly TRBD2 (5 bases). Germline V gene lookup returns CDR1 SGHVS and CDR2 FQNEAQ. The CDR3 has 16 amino acids. V was pared by 1 base and J by 4 bases, with 13 bases between.

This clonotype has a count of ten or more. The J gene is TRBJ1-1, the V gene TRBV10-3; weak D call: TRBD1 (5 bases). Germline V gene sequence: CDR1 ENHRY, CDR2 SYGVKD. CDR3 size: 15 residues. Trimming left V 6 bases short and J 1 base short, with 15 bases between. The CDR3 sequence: CAIRPSGRKNTEAFF. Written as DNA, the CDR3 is TGTGCCATCAGGCCCTCGGGACGGAAGAACACTGAAGCTTTCTTT.

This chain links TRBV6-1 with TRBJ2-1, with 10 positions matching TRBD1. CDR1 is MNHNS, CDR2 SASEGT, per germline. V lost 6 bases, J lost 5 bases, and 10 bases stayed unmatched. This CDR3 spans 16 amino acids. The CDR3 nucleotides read TGTGCCAGCAGAGAGCCGGGACAGGGGCTCAACAATGAGCAGTTCTTC. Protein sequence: CASREPGQGLNNEQFF.

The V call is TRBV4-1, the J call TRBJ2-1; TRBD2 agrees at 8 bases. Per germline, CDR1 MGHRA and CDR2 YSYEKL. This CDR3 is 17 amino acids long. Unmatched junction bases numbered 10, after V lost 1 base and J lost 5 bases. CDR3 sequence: CASSQALRVAGNNEQFF. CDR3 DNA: TGCGCCAGCAGCCAAGCCCTACGGGTAGCGGGGAACAATGAGCAGTTCTTC.

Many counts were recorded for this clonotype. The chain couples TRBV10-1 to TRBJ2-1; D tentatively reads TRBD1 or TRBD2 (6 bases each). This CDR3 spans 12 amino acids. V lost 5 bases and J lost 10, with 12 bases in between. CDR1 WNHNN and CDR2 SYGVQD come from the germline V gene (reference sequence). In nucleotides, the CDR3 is TGCGCCAGCAGTTCGGGGGCAGGAGAGCAGTTCTTC. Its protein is CASSSGAGEQFF.

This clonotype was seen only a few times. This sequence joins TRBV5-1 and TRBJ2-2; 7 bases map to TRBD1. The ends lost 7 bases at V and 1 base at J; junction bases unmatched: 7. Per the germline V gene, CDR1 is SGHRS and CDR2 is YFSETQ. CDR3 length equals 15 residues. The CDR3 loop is CASGRQGVNTGELFF. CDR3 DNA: TGCGCCAGCGGTCGTCAGGGGGTGAACACCGGGGAGCTGTTTTTT.

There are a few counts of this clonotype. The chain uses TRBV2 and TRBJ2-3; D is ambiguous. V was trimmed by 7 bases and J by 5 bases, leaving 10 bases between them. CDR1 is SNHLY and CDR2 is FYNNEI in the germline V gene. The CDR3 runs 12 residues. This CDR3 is CASMGKGDTQYF. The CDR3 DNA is TGTGCCAGCATGGGGAAAGGAGATACGCAGTATTTT.

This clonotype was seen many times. The CDR3 DNA sequence: TGTGCCAGCAGCCCTTGGGGCATCTATGAGCAGTTCTTC. Amino acid sequence: CASSPWGIYEQFF. The chain employs TRBV11-2 and TRBJ2-1, with D perhaps TRBD1 (5 bases). CDR3 length: 13 residues. V was trimmed by 5 bases and J by 8 bases, leaving 13 bases between them. The germline CDR1 and CDR2 sequences are SGHAT and FQNNGV.

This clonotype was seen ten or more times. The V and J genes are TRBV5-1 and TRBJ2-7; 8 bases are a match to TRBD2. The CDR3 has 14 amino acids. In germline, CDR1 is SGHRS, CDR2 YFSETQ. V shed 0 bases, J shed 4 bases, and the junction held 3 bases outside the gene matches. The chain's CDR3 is CASSLAGGPYEQYF. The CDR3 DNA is TGCGCCAGCAGCTTGGCGGGAGGGCCGTACGAGCAGTACTTC.

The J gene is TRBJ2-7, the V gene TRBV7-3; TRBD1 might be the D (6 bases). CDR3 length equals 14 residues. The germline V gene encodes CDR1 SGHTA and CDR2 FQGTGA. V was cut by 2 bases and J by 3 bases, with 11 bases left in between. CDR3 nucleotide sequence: TGTGCCAGCAGCTTAGGGGACACGCACTACGAGCAGTACTTC. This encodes CASSLGDTHYEQYF.